This T cell receptor (beta chain) was found in a study of lymphopenia after photon versus proton radiotherapy. Study results and limitations: Relative stability marked proton patients; photon patients lost diversity and naive cells.

Comment on this clone: Its antigen is as yet unknown.

Repertoires were generated with immunoSEQ multiplex PCR, while TCRdb's copy carries only in-frame clones and drops some. The table records tens of thousands of clones, more than 75% of them present only once. CDR1 and CDR2 from the germline V gene are DFQATT and SNEGSKA (reference sequence). The ends were cut back, 1 base at V and 7 bases at J, with 7 bases in the middle. The CDR3 has 11 amino acids. This specimen was peripheral blood, taken from a patient treated with photon-based radiotherapy. The receptor was derived from a man aged 50 to 59 with gastric cancer. This chain connects TRBV20-1 to TRBJ1-1; D possibly corresponds to TRBD1 (5 bases). As DNA, the CDR3 is TGCAGTGCTAGAGGGCAGGGTGAAGCTTTCTTT. Its protein is CSARGQGEAFF.